These 13 T cell receptor beta chains came from one sample sequenced in a study of response to subunit inactivated influenza vaccine. From the RT-PCR reads, TCRdb called clonotypes with MiXCR, one entry per CDR3 protein. The sample contains about 480,000 distinct CDR3 sequences, over 10% of which appear only once. The sample consisted of PBMCs from blood, taken around seven weeks after vaccination. The receptors here all came from a man aged 50-59 years who received an inactivated influenza vaccine.

The chain is built from TRBV6-5 and TRBJ2-1; 8 nucleotides agree with TRBD1. This CDR3 has 15 residues. Trimming cost V 0 bases and J 7 bases; bases outside gene matches: 5. Germline V gene lookup returns CDR1 MNHEY and CDR2 SVGAGI. CDR3: CASSYSRTGWNEQFF. DNA for the CDR3: TGTGCCAGCAGTTACTCCCGGACAGGGTGGAATGAGCAGTTCTTC.

This clonotype was seen a handful of times. The chain is built from TRBV7-9 and TRBJ2-1; D may be TRBD1 (6 bases). V gave up 7 bases and J gave up 5 bases, with 15 bases separating them. The CDR3 is made up of 14 amino acids. CDR1 is SEHNR and CDR2 is FQNEAQ in the germline V gene (reference sequence). The DNA of the CDR3 is TGTGCCAGCACAGGACAGACCTATGACAATGAGCAGTTCTTC. It encodes CASTGQTYDNEQFF.

The V gene is TRBV28, the J gene TRBJ2-1; 8 nucleotides line up with TRBD2. Losses at the gene ends were 5 bases for V and 0 bases for J; bases not matched to a gene: 12. Germline V CDR1 and CDR2: MDHEN, SYDVKM. This CDR3 contains 18 residues. The chain's CDR3 is CASSLLTLAGGSYNEQFF. CDR3 DNA: TGTGCCAGCAGTCTGCTCACGCTAGCGGGCGGCTCCTACAATGAGCAGTTCTTC.

Only a few counts were recorded for this clonotype. The genes are TRBV6-4 and TRBJ2-3; 9 positions match TRBD1. The CDR3 has 15 amino acids. Trimming cost V 5 bases and J 7 bases; bases outside gene matches: 10. The germline V gene encodes CDR1 MRHNA and CDR2 SNTAGT. The CDR3 reads CASSNGPGQGNTQYF. The CDR3 DNA is TGTGCCAGCAGTAACGGCCCGGGACAGGGAAATACGCAGTATTTT.

This rearrangement joins TRBV29-1 to TRBJ2-7; D gene uncertain. CDR3 size: 13 residues. V gave up 1 base and J gave up 5 bases, with 12 bases separating them. Germline CDR1 reads SQVTM; CDR2 reads ANQGSEA. The CDR3 sequence: CSVEGSGPHEQYF. The DNA for the CDR3 is TGCAGCGTTGAAGGTTCGGGCCCCCACGAGCAGTACTTC.

This clonotype was observed a handful of times. V is TRBV7-9 and J is TRBJ2-7; D not certain. The CDR3 has 12 residues. Germline V gives CDR1 SEHNR, CDR2 FQNEAQ (reference sequence). V lost 5 bases, J lost 5 bases, and 10 bases lay in between. Written as DNA, the CDR3 is TGTGCCAGCAGCCCGATAAACGACGAGCAGTACTTC. It encodes CASSPINDEQYF. Looking up the rest from reference TRBV7-9 and TRBJ2-7 gives the full variable domain: DTGVSQNPRHKITKRGQNVTFRCDPISEHNRLYWYRQTLGQGPEFLTYFQNEAQLEKSRLLSDRFSAERPKGSFSTLEIQRTEQGDSAMYLCASSPINDEQYFGPGTRLTVT.

The chain uses TRBV12-3 or TRBV12-4 and TRBJ2-5, with D tentatively TRBD1 (5 bases). The V end lost 4 bases, the J end lost 4 bases, and 16 bases lay between the germline ends. This CDR3 comprises 15 residues. CDR3 residues: CASSSPWVGAETQYF. The CDR3 DNA is TGTGCCAGCAGTTCCCCGTGGGTAGGGGCAGAGACCCAGTACTTC.

The chain links TRBV7-2 to TRBJ2-1; TRBD2 matches at 10 bases. Per germline, CDR1 SGHTA and CDR2 FQGNSA. CDR3 length: 18 residues. The trim removed 0 bases at V and 0 bases at J, leaving 5 bases unmatched. CDR3 sequence reads: CASSLASSGGLSYNEQFF. The CDR3 DNA reads TGTGCCAGCAGCTTAGCAAGTAGCGGGGGGCTCTCCTACAATGAGCAGTTCTTC. The variable domain in full, with the rest retrieved from reference TRBV7-2 and TRBJ2-1, is GAGVSQSPSNKVTEKGKDVELRCDPISGHTALYWYRQSLGQGLEFLIYFQGNSAPDKSGLPSDRFSAERTGGSVSTLTIQRTQQEDSAVYLCASSLASSGGLSYNEQFFGPGTRLTVL.

V gene TRBV7-9 combines with J gene TRBJ1-5; D is possibly TRBD1 (6 bases). The CDR3 runs 13 residues. CDR1 is SEHNR, CDR2 FQNEAQ, per germline (reference sequence). V lost 5 bases and J lost 3, with 8 bases in between. The CDR3 loop reads CASSRDTNQPQHF. CDR3 nucleotide sequence: TGTGCCAGCAGCCGGGACACCAATCAGCCCCAGCATTTT.

The chain employs TRBV3-1 and TRBJ1-1; D is unclear. CDR3 length equals 14 residues. The V gene lost 0 bases and the J gene lost 5 bases, with 10 bases spanning the gap. Germline-derived CDR1 and CDR2 are LGHDT and YNNKEL (reference sequence). This CDR3 is CASSQDVGFTEAFF. The CDR3 region has the DNA TGTGCCAGCAGCCAAGATGTGGGATTTACTGAAGCTTTCTTT. Full variable domain (outside the CDR3, taken from reference TRBV3-1 and TRBJ1-1): DTAVSQTPKYLVTQMGNDKSIKCEQNLGHDTMYWYKQDSKKFLKIMFSYNNKELIINETVPNRFSPKSPDKAHLNLHINSLELGDSAVYFCASSQDVGFTEAFFGQGTRLTVV.

This rearrangement joins TRBV20-1 to TRBJ2-7; the match to TRBD2 covers 9 bases. Germline CDR1 is DFQATT and CDR2 is SNEGSKA (reference sequence). This CDR3 has 13 residues. The ends lost 6 bases at V and 0 bases at J; junction bases unmatched: 3. The CDR3 DNA sequence: TGCAGTGCCCTAGCGGGGCCCTCCTACGAGCAGTACTTC. It yields the protein CSALAGPSYEQYF.

CDR3 sequence: CSGSLDEQFF. The CDR3 DNA reads as TGCAGCGGATCCTTGGATGAGCAGTTCTTC. The chain employs TRBV29-1 and TRBJ2-1; D call uncertain. The CDR3 has 10 amino acids. Looked up from germline, CDR1 is SQVTM and CDR2 is ANQGSEA. Trimming cost V 7 bases and J 8 bases, with 9 bases left between them.

This clonotype appeared a few times. The J gene is TRBJ1-6, the V gene TRBV4-2; 7 bases map to TRBD1. Germline CDR1 and CDR2: LGHNA and YNFKEQ. CDR3 length: 14 residues. With 4 bases clipped from V and 10 bases from J, the junction kept 7 bases outside the gene matches. The CDR3, as DNA: TGTGCCAGCAGCCTCGACAGGGTGGAATCACCCCTCCACTTT. Its translation is CASSLDRVESPLHF.